This TCR beta chain came from a study of TIL therapy for anti-PD-1-resistant metastatic lung cancer. About the research overall: Progressing patients received lymphodepletion, expanded TIL infusion and IL-2. Tumors carried a median around 1.4 non-synonymous mutations per megabase.

The libraries were made with immunoSEQ v3. Produced via immunoSEQ multiplex PCR; TCRdb's table is partial and in-frame only. The sample gives tens of thousands of clones, around 80% of which show up once; more than 13% is in the top ten. The time point: pre-treatment sample, taken before nivolumab and TIL therapy. The source of this sequence is a man aged 70-80 years with non-small cell lung cancer. The sample here was blood, taken at baseline.

The CDR3 spells CASRDKPQETQYF. In nucleotides, the CDR3 is TGCGCCAGCAGAGACAAGCCCCAAGAGACCCAGTACTTC. This sequence joins TRBV5-1 and TRBJ2-5; D is uncertain. The CDR3 consists of 13 residues. Trimming removed 5 bases from V and 1 base from J, with 9 bases in between. Germline V lookup: CDR1 SGHRS, CDR2 YFSETQ.